This is a list of T cell receptor beta chains from one sample in a study of blood T cell repertoires in COVID-19. The table came from immunoSEQ multiplex PCR; TCRdb's copy has only in-frame clones and leaves some out. Here the sample spans some 140,000 clones, around 85% being singletons. The sequenced sample consisted of peripheral blood. Receptor source: a human donor in a cohort sampled during active COVID-19. Both conserved end residues are part of each CDR3. The D gene is left open where the match is weak. The size of a clone is reported for some rows only, either as once, few or many, or as a class for expanded clones.

TGTGCCAGTAGTATCGCGGGACTAAGCACAGATACGCAGTATTTT CASSIAGLSTDTQYF TRBD2 TRBJ2-3 - TRBV19
TGCGCCAGCAGTCAATCGGGCAAGATAGCGGGAGGGCCGGTATCCCAGTACTTC CASSQSGKIAGGPVSQYF TRBD2 TRBJ2-5 - TRBV23-1
TGTGCCAGCAGCTTGCAGGGGGCGCGTGGCAATCAGCCCCAGCATTTT CASSLQGARGNQPQHF TRBD1 TRBJ1-5 - TRBV5-6
TGTGCCAGCAGCGCGCTGACTAGCGGGAGTCCCGGGGAGCTGTTTTTT CASSALTSGSPGELFF TRBD2 TRBJ2-2 - TRBV7-6
TGTGCCAGCAGTGATTGGACAACTAACTATGGCTACACCTTC CASSDWTTNYGYTF - TRBJ1-2 few TRBV5-4
TGTGCCAGCAGCTTAGGTGGGGGCGGGGGAGCTTTCTTT CASSLGGGGGAFF - TRBJ1-1 - TRBV7-2
TGTGCCACCAGTGATGAACTAGCGGGAGCTCGTAATGAGCAGTTCTTC CATSDELAGARNEQFF TRBD2 TRBJ2-1 - TRBV24-1
TGTGCCAGTTCCTACGGGGATGGTTACGGGGAGCTGTTTTTT CASSYGDGYGELFF - TRBJ2-2 - TRBV18
TGTGCCAGCAGCTTAGCGGGGTCTAGCGGGAGAAATACGCAGTATTTT CASSLAGSSGRNTQYF TRBD2 TRBJ2-3 - TRBV7-2
TGTGCCAGCGGGACAGGAGTAAACACCATATATTTT CASGTGVNTIYF TRBD1 TRBJ1-3 - TRBV28
TGTGCCAGCAATACACAGGGGACGGAGACCCAGTACTTC CASNTQGTETQYF TRBD1 TRBJ2-5 - TRBV5-6
TGTGCCAGCAGCTTAGCGCGGGGCTCACCCCTCCACTTT CASSLARGSPLHF - TRBJ1-6 - TRBV11-2
TGTGCCAGTGGCGGGATAGCCCACCCCGGGGAGCTGTTTTTT CASGGIAHPGELFF - TRBJ2-2 - TRBV2
TGTGCCACCAGTGACACGGGGGGCCTAGATACGCAGTATTTT CATSDTGGLDTQYF - TRBJ2-3 - TRBV24-1
TGCGCCAGCAGCGGCGGTTCCTCCTACAGGGGGCACACTGAAGCTTTCTTT CASSGGSSYRGHTEAFF TRBD1 TRBJ1-1 - TRBV4-3
TGTGCCAGCACGTGGGACAGGGGGCGGGATGAGCAGTTCTTC CASTWDRGRDEQFF TRBD1 TRBJ2-1 - TRBV28
TGTGCCAGCAGCCCCGGGACAGGGGGTGAAAAACTGTTTTTT CASSPGTGGEKLFF TRBD1 TRBJ1-4 - TRBV5-4
TGTGCCAGCAGTCCAGGGGGAGTGTCCTACAATGAGCAGTTCTTC CASSPGGVSYNEQFF TRBD1 TRBJ2-1 once TRBV6-5
TGTGCCAGCAGCTTAGACGCGGGCTCCTACAATGAGCAGTTCTTC CASSLDAGSYNEQFF - TRBJ2-1 once TRBV7-3
TGTGCCAGCAGCGTAGCAGGGAACTATGGCTACACCTTC CASSVAGNYGYTF - TRBJ1-2 - TRBV9
TGTGCCAGCAGCGTAGAACAGGGGGGTGGCTACACCTTC CASSVEQGGGYTF TRBD1 TRBJ1-2 - TRBV9
TGTGCTAGTGGACCGGGACAGGCTGGAAACACCATATATTTT CASGPGQAGNTIYF TRBD1 TRBJ1-3 - TRBV12-5
TGCGCCAGCAGCTTGGGACTCACGAGCTCCTACAATGAGCAGTTCTTC CASSLGLTSSYNEQFF - TRBJ2-1 - TRBV5-1
TGCGCCAGCAGCCAGGGGACTAGCGGGAGGGCTTCTGGCACAGATACGCAGTATTTT CASSQGTSGRASGTDTQYF TRBD2 TRBJ2-3 - TRBV5-1
TGTGCCAGCAGTGAATTGACAGTGCCATCTGAAGCTTTCTTT CASSELTVPSEAFF - TRBJ1-1 - TRBV6-1
TGTGCCAGCAGCTTAGTAGATAGGGGGCAAGAGACCCAGTACTTC CASSLVDRGQETQYF - TRBJ2-5 - TRBV7-2
TGTGCCACCAGCGGCCGACAGGCTCAGAGGGGCTACACCTTC CATSGRQAQRGYTF - TRBJ1-2 many TRBV15
TGTGCCAGCAGTTTACGGAGTTTTATGAGCTCTGGAAACACCATATATTTT CASSLRSFMSSGNTIYF - TRBJ1-3 - TRBV27
TGTGCCACCGGACAGGGAAGTGTCACCGGGGAGCTGTTTTTT CATGQGSVTGELFF TRBD1 TRBJ2-2 few TRBV10-3
TGCAGCGTTGATCAACGGGGCACCGGGGAGCTGTTTTTT CSVDQRGTGELFF - TRBJ2-2 - TRBV29-1
TGTGCCAGCAGACAGGGGGCAGATACGCAGTATTTT CASRQGADTQYF TRBD1 TRBJ2-3 - TRBV6-5
TGCAGCGTTGTCCTTAACTCCCTGCGGTTCTTC CSVVLNSLRFF - TRBJ2-1 - TRBV29-1
TGTGCCAGCAGTTACTCGGGGCAGCCCTACGAGCAGTACTTC CASSYSGQPYEQYF - TRBJ2-7 - TRBV6-2/TRBV6-3
TGTGCCAGCAGCTTTTCTTATGCTCAGTATTACGAGCAGTACTTC CASSFSYAQYYEQYF - TRBJ2-7 - TRBV5-5
TGTGCCAGCACCCCGACAGGGGCGGGTGAAAAACTGTTTTTT CASTPTGAGEKLFF TRBD1 TRBJ1-4 - TRBV27
TGTGCCAGCAGCACCCGACAGGGGGCACTTTATGGCTACACCTTC CASSTRQGALYGYTF TRBD1 TRBJ1-2 - TRBV7-2
TGTGCCAGCAGTATCGGACAGGGGAAAGATACGCAGTATTTT CASSIGQGKDTQYF TRBD1 TRBJ2-3 - TRBV6-5
TGTGCCAGCAGACGCGGGACAGGGGATGCAGATACGCAGTATTTT CASRRGTGDADTQYF TRBD1 TRBJ2-3 - TRBV13
TGCGCCAGCAGCTTGATCCCGGGAGCGAACACCGGGGAGCTGTTTTTT CASSLIPGANTGELFF - TRBJ2-2 - TRBV5-1
TGTGCCAGCAGTGCAGGGTTAGATACGCAGTATTTT CASSAGLDTQYF - TRBJ2-3 once TRBV6-2/TRBV6-3
TGTGCCAGCGCCCCGGGGGTCAATGAGCAGTTCTTC CASAPGVNEQFF - TRBJ2-1 - TRBV5-6
TGTGCCAGCAGCTTTGGGCTATCTGGAAACACCATATATTTT CASSFGLSGNTIYF - TRBJ1-3 - TRBV5-4
TGCGCCAGCAGCTCCGGGACTAGCGGGCACAATGAGCAGTTCTTC CASSSGTSGHNEQFF TRBD2 TRBJ2-1 - TRBV5-1
TGTGCCAGTAGTATAAGGGGACAGGGGAGGCAGACCCAGTACTTC CASSIRGQGRQTQYF TRBD1 TRBJ2-5 - TRBV19
TGCGCCAGCAGGTACCCGGGAGAGACCCAGTACTTC CASRYPGETQYF - TRBJ2-5 once TRBV23-1
TGTGCCAGCAGACCCGGGACAGCAAGTAATTCACCCCTCCACTTT CASRPGTASNSPLHF TRBD1 TRBJ1-6 - TRBV5-4
TGTGCCAGCAGCAAACTAAGGGCGGGGCCCGAGTTCTTC CASSKLRAGPEFF - TRBJ2-1 - TRBV7-3
TGTGCCTGGATACGGGACTATGGCTACACCTTC CAWIRDYGYTF - TRBJ1-2 - TRBV30
TGTGCCAGCAGCTTACCGGGAGGAGTAAGCACCGGGGAGCTGTTTTTT CASSLPGGVSTGELFF TRBD2 TRBJ2-2 - TRBV7-2
TGCGCCAGCAGTGTAAAGCGGGAGGGTGAGCAGTTCTTC CASSVKREGEQFF TRBD2 TRBJ2-1 - TRBV10-1
TGCGCCAGCAGCCCGAGGGGGCAGGGAGGTTACGAGCAGTACTTC CASSPRGQGGYEQYF - TRBJ2-7 - TRBV5-1
TGCGCCAGCAGCTTGGCCGGGTCCATATCGTCCTACAATGAGCAGTTCTTC CASSLAGSISSYNEQFF - TRBJ2-1 few TRBV5-1
TGTGCCACCAGTGACAACCGACAGACTGAAGCTTTCTTT CATSDNRQTEAFF - TRBJ1-1 - TRBV24-1
TGTGCCAGCACCGAAGTGGCAAAAGCTAACTATGGCTACACCTTC CASTEVAKANYGYTF - TRBJ1-2 few TRBV6-5
TGCGCCAGCAGCCCGCGGACTAGCTTGGGGGAGACCCAGTACTTC CASSPRTSLGETQYF TRBD2 TRBJ2-5 - TRBV5-1
TGTGCTAGTGCGGGGGGGACAGATACGCAGTATTTT CASAGGTDTQYF TRBD2 TRBJ2-3 - TRBV12-5
TGCGCCAGCAGCAACGGGACAACAGATACGCAGTATTTT CASSNGTTDTQYF - TRBJ2-3 once TRBV5-1
TGTGCCAGCAGCTTGACTAGCGGGTCTAGCTCCTACAATGAGCAGTTCTTC CASSLTSGSSSYNEQFF TRBD2 TRBJ2-1 once TRBV11-3
TGTGCCAGCAGCTTCGACAGGGGGCATTCACCCCTCCACTTT CASSFDRGHSPLHF TRBD1 TRBJ1-6 - TRBV7-2
TGTGCCAGCAGTTACCAGACATCTACTGAAGCTTTCTTT CASSYQTSTEAFF - TRBJ1-1 - TRBV6-5